The present T cell receptor beta chain was sequenced within a study of identical twins. Whole-study results and caveats: Out-of-frame alpha sequences shared between twins exhibited an excess of low generation probability.

As for this clonotype: Antigen specificity is unknown.

TCRdb reanalysed the 5' RACE reads using MiXCR and keeps one entry per CDR3 protein. The repertoire holds 750,000 to 950,000 distinct CDR3 sequences, with more than 9% as singletons. V shed 4 bases and J 3 bases; nucleotides not matched to a gene: 6. The CDR3 covers 15 residues. Germline V CDR1 and CDR2: SGHRS, YFSETQ. The same specimen was also included in a second study, on yellow fever vaccine responses in identical twins.

Input material: PBMCs. This TCR derives from a woman aged 18-30 years in good health. The rearrangement uses TRBV5-1 and TRBJ1-2; TRBD1 agrees at 10 bases. The chain's CDR3 is CASSPGQGVDYGYTF. The CDR3 coding sequence is TGCGCCAGCAGCCCCGGACAGGGGGTCGACTATGGCTACACCTTC. The whole variable domain, filled in from reference TRBV5-1 and TRBJ1-2, reads KAGVTQTPRYLIKTRGQQVTLSCSPISGHRSVSWYQQTPGQGLQFLFEYFSETQRNKGNFPGRFSGRQFSNSRSEMNVSTLELGDSALYLCASSPGQGVDYGYTFGSGTRLTVV.